The clone carrying this T cell receptor beta chain was detected only a few times. This record comes from a study of CD8 T cells in ankylosing spondylitis. CDR1 is DFQATT, CDR2 SNEGSKA, per germline (reference sequence). J gave up 8 bases and V 6 bases, and 14 bases lay outside the gene matches. This CDR3 is 15 amino acids long. TCRdb redid the calling of the 5' RACE reads with MiXCR, one entry per CDR3 protein. The data show 250,000 to 300,000 distinct CDR3 sequences, 20% seen once. This clonotype originated in a male donor with ankylosing spondylitis or in good health (not recorded which). The chain combines TRBV20-1 with TRBJ1-2; TRBD1 matches at 11 bases. Sequencing was performed on blood, either unsorted or a sorted T cell fraction (not recorded which). CDR3 DNA sequence: TGCAGTGCCCCCAGTCGAGGACAGGGGGCGCGCGGCTACACCTTC. Translating it yields CSAPSRGQGARGYTF.